This T cell receptor (beta chain) was sequenced during a study of T cells in Graves' hyperthyroidism and ophthalmopathy. There are a few counts of this clonotype. Patients showing uncontrolled infection, other autoimmune disease, pregnancy or lactation were ineligible. RNA transcripts served as the template for amplifying TCR beta CDR3 regions. TCR CDR3 regions were first amplified by RT-PCR with HTBI primers. TCRdb independently ran MiXCR on the multiplex PCR reads; one entry per CDR3 protein. The table lists about 510,000 distinct CDR3 sequences, 40% to 55% of them singletons, with around two fifths in the top ten. Germline V gene data show CDR1 as SNHLY and CDR2 as FYNNEI. Trimming pared 4 bases from V and 10 bases from J, leaving 11 bases between. CDR3 length: 13 residues.

The receptor was derived from an adult woman with Graves' disease, either hyperthyroidism or ophthalmopathy (not recorded which). Source material: peripheral blood or thyroid tissue (not recorded which). The rearrangement joins TRBV2 to TRBJ1-6; TRBD1 might be the D (5 bases). In DNA, the CDR3 is TGTGCCAGCAGTGTTGGGAGGGGATCACCCCTCCACTTT. Protein product: CASSVGRGSPLHF.